A single sample gave rise to the 2 T cell receptor beta chains below, sequenced in a study of radiation and T cells in renal cell carcinoma. The table came from immunoSEQ multiplex PCR; TCRdb's copy has only in-frame clones and leaves some out. Counted here are fewer than 200,000 clones, 88% occurring once; the ten biggest clones make up roughly 12%. Time point reported: blood 4 weeks post-SBRT, at nephrectomy. As to treatment: 15 Gy SBRT to primary tumor, nephrectomy 4 weeks later. Sequenced material: blood, taken from a patient whose treatment included radiotherapy and nephrectomy. These receptors all stem from a woman aged 50 to 65 with renal cell carcinoma.

The chain is built from TRBV4-2 and TRBJ2-1; possibly TRBD2 for D (6 bases). The V gene's germline CDR1 is LGHNA and CDR2 YNFKEQ. The CDR3 has 15 residues. V was trimmed by 2 bases and J by 5 bases, leaving 13 bases between them. This CDR3 is CASSQTGTQNNEQFF. The CDR3 DNA follows: TGTGCCAGCAGCCAAACCGGGACTCAAAACAATGAGCAGTTCTTC.

J is TRBJ2-4 and V is TRBV5-6; D is possibly TRBD2 (5 bases). In germline, CDR1 is SGHDT, CDR2 YYEEEE. The CDR3 runs 11 residues. V was pared by 3 bases and J by 9 bases, with 7 bases between. The CDR3 DNA sequence: TGTGCCAGCAGCTCGGCGGGCATTCAGTACTTC. Protein: CASSSAGIQYF.